This TCR beta chain was obtained from a study of shared clonotypes between healthy human individuals. The CDR3 is made up of 14 amino acids. V lost 6 bases and J lost 3, with 15 bases in between. The germline V gene encodes CDR1 MNHEY and CDR2 SVGAGI. TCRdb's copy holds only in-frame clones and misses some; the assay was immunoSEQ multiplex PCR. The top ten clones hold 0.36% of a sample with around 2.5 million clones, 90% to 95% of them seen once. Material for sequencing was naive CD4+ T cells from PBMCs. Subset indicated: CD45RA+ positively selected. The origin of this receptor is a man aged 18 to 29 in good health. Some clones in this sample may be carry-over from other donors' samples. The J gene is TRBJ2-7, the V gene TRBV6-5; D perhaps matches TRBD2 (6 bases). DNA for the CDR3: TGTGCCAGCAGGGTGGCGCGCGGGATCTACGAGCAGTACTTC. This sequence encodes CASRVARGIYEQYF.